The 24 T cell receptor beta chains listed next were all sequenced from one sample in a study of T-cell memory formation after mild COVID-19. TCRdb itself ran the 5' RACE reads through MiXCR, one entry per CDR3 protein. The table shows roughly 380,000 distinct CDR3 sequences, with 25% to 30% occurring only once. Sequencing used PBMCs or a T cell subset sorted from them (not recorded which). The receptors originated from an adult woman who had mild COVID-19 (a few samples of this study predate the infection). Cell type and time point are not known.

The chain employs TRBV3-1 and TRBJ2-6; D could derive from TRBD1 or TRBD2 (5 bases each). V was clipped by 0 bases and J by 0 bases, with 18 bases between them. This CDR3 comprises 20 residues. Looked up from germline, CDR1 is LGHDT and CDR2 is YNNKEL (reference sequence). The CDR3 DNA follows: TGTGCCAGCAGCCAAGATCTTATCGGGACCGCGTACTCTGGGGCCAACGTCCTGACTTTC. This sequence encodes CASSQDLIGTAYSGANVLTF.

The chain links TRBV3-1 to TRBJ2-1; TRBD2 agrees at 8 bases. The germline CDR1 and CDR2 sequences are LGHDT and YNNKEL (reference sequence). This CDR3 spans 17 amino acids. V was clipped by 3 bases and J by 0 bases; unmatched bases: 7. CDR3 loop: CASSHPKSGSSYNEQFF. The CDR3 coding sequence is TGTGCCAGCAGCCACCCGAAGAGCGGGAGCTCCTACAATGAGCAGTTCTTC.

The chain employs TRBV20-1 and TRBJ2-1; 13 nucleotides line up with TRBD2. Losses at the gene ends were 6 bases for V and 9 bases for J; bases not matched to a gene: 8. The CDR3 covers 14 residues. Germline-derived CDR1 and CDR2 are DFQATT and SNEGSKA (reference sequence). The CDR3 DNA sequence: TGCAGTGCCTGGACTAGCGGGAGTGGAAGTGAGCAGTTCTTC. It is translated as CSAWTSGSGSEQFF.

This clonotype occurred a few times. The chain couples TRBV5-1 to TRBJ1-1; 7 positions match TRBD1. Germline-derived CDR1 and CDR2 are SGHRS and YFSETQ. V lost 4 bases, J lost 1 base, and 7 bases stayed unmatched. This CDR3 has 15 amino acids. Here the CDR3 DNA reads TGCGCCAGCAGCCAGGGGGTTGGATGGAACACTGAAGCTTTCTTT. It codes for CASSQGVGWNTEAFF.

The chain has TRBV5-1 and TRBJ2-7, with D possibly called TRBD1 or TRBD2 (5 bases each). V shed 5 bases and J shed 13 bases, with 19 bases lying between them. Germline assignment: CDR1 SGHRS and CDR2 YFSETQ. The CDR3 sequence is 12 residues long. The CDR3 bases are TGCGCCAGCAGTCCCGGGGCCTCCCTCTATTACTTC. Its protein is CASSPGASLYYF.

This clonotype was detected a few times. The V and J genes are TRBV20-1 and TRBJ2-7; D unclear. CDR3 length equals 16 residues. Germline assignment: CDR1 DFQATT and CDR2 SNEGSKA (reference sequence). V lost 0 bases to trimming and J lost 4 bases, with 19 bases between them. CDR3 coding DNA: TGCAGTGCTAGAGATAAAATGCCGGATCAGAGATACGAGCAGTACTTC. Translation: CSARDKMPDQRYEQYF.

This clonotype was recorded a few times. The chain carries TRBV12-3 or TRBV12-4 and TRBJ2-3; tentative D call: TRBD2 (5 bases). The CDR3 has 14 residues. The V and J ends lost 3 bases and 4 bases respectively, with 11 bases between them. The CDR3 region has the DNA TGTGCCAGCAGTTTTAGGGAGAGGGCAGATACGCAGTATTTT. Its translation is CASSFRERADTQYF.

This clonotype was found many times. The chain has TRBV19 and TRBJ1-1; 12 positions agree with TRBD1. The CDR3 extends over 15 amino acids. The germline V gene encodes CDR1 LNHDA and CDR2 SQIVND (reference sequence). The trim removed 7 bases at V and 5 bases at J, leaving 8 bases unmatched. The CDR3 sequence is CASNPRDRGPTEAFF. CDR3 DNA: TGTGCCAGTAACCCCCGGGACAGGGGGCCTACTGAAGCTTTCTTT.

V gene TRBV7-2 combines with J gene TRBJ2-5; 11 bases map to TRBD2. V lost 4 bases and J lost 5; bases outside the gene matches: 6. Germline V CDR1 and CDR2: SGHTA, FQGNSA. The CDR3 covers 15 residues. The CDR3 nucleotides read TGTGCCAGCAGCTGGACTAGCGGGCCCTCGGAGACCCAGTACTTC. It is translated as CASSWTSGPSETQYF. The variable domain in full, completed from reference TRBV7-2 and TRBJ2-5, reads GAGVSQSPSNKVTEKGKDVELRCDPISGHTALYWYRQSLGQGLEFLIYFQGNSAPDKSGLPSDRFSAERTGGSVSTLTIQRTQQEDSAVYLCASSWTSGPSETQYFGPGTRLLVL.

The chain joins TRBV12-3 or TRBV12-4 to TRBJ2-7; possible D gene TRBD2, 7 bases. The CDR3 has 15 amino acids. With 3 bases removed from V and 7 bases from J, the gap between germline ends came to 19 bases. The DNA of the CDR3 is TGTGCCAGCAGTTTCAGGGCGGCGGGGGCCCGGGAGCAGTACTTC. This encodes CASSFRAAGAREQYF.

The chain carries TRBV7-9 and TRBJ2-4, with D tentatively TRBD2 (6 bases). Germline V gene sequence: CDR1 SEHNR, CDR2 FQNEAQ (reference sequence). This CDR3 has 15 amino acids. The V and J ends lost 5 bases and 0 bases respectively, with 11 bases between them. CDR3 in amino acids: CASSPAGIAKNIQYF. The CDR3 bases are TGTGCCAGCAGCCCTGCGGGGATAGCCAAAAACATTCAGTACTTC.

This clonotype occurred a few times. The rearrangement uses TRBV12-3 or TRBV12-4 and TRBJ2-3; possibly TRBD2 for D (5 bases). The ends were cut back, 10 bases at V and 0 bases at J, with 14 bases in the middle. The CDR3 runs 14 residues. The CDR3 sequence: CANSDGISTDTQYF. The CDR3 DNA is TGTGCCAACTCGGACGGGATTAGCACAGATACGCAGTATTTT.

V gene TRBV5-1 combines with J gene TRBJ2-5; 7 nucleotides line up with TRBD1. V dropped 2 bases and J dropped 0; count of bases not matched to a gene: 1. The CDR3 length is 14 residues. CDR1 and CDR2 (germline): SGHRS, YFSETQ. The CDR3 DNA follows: TGCGCCAGCAGCTTACAGGGGTACCAAGAGACCCAGTACTTC. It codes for CASSLQGYQETQYF.

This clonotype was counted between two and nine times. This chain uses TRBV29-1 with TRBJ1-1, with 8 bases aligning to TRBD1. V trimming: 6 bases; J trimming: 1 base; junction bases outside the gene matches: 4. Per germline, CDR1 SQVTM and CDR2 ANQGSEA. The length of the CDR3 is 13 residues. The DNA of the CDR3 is TGCAGCGTGGACAGGGCGAAGAACACTGAAGCTTTCTTT. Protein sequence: CSVDRAKNTEAFF.

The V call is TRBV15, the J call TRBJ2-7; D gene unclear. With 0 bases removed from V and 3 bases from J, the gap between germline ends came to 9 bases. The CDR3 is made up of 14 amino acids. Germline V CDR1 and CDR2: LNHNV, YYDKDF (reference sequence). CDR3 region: CATSRDQWGYEQYF. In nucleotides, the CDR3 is TGTGCCACCAGCAGAGATCAATGGGGCTACGAGCAGTACTTC.

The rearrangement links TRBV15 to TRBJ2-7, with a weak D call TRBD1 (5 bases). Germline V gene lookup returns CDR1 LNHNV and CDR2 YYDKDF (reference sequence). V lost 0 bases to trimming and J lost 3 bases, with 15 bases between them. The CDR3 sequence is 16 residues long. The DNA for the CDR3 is TGTGCCACCAGCAGAGATCTTGCCAGGGCTAACTACGAGCAGTACTTC. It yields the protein CATSRDLARANYEQYF.

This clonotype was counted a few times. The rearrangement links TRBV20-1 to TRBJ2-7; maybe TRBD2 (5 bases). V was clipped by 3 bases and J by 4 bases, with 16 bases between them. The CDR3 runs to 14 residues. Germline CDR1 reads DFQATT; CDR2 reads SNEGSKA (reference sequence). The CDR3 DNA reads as TGCAGTGCTAGTCCCGGGGAAAGGATATACGAGCAGTACTTC. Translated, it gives CSASPGERIYEQYF.

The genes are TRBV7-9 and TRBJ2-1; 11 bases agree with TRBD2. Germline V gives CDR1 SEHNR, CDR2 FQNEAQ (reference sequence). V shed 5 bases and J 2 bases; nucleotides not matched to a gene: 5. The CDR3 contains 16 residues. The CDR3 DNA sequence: TGTGCCAGCAGCCTCTTTAGCGGGAGGGCCTACAATGAGCAGTTCTTC. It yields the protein CASSLFSGRAYNEQFF.

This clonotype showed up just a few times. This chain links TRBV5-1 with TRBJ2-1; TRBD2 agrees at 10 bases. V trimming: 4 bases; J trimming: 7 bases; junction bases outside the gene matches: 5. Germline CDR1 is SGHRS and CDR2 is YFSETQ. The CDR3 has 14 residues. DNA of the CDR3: TGCGCCAGCAGCAGCGCTAGCGGGAGTAATGAGCAGTTCTTC. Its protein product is CASSSASGSNEQFF. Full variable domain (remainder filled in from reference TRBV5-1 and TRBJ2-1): KAGVTQTPRYLIKTRGQQVTLSCSPISGHRSVSWYQQTPGQGLQFLFEYFSETQRNKGNFPGRFSGRQFSNSRSEMNVSTLELGDSALYLCASSSASGSNEQFFGPGTRLTVL.

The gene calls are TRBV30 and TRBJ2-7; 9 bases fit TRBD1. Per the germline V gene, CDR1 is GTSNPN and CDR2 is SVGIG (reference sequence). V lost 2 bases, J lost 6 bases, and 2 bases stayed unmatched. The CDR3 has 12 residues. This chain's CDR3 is CAWSTTGGEQYF. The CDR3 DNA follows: TGTGCCTGGAGTACGACAGGGGGCGAGCAGTACTTC.

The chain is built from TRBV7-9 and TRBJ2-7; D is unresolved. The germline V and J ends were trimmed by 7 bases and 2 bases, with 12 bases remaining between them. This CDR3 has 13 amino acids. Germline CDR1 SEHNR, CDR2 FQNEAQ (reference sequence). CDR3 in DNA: TGTGCCAGCACCCCCGGTTCCACCTACGAGCAGTACTTC. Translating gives CASTPGSTYEQYF.

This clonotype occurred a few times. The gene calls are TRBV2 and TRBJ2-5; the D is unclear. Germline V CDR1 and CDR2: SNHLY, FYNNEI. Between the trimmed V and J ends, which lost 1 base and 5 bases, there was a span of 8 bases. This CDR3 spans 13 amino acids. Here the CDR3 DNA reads TGTGCCAGCAGTGAAGAAAGTATGGAGACCCAGTACTTC. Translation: CASSEESMETQYF.

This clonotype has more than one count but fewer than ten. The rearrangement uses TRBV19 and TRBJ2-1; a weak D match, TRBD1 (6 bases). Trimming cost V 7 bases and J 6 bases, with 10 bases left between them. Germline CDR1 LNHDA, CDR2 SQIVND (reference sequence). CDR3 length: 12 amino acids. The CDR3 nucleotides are TGTGCCAGTAAAATAGGGGGCAATGAGCAGTTCTTC. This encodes CASKIGGNEQFF.

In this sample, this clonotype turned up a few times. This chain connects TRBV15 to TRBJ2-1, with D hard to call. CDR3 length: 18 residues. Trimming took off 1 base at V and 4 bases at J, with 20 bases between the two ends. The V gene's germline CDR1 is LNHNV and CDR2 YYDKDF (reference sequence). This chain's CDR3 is CATSRVPGLLNGYNEQFF. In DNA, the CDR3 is TGTGCCACCAGCAGAGTACCAGGCCTACTCAACGGGTACAATGAGCAGTTCTTC. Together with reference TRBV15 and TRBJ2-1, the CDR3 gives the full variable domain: DAMVIQNPRYQVTQFGKPVTLSCSQTLNHNVMYWYQQKSSQAPKLLFHYYDKDFNNEADTPDNFQSRRPNTSFCFLDIRSPGLGDTAMYLCATSRVPGLLNGYNEQFFGPGTRLTVL.